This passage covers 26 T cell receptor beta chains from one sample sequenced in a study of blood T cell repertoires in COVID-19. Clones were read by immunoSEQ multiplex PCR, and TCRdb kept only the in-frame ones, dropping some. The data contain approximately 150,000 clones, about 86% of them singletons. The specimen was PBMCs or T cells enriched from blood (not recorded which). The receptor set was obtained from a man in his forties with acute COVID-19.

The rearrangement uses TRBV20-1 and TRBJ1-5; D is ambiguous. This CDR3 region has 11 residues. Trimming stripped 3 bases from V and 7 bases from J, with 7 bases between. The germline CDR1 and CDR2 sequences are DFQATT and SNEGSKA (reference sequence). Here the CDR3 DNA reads TGCAGTGCTAGCCTTGAGCAGCCCCAGCATTTT. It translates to CSASLEQPQHF.

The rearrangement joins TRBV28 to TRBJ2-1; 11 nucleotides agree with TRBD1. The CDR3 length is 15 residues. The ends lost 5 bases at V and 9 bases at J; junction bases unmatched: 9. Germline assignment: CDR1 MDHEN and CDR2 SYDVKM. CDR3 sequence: CASSGQGAVFGEQFF. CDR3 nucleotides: TGTGCCAGCAGTGGACAGGGGGCGGTTTTTGGTGAGCAGTTCTTC.

The CDR3 here is CASSLGRVSNQPQHF. The CDR3 DNA reads as TGTGCCAGCAGCTTAGGTCGGGTTAGCAATCAGCCCCAGCATTTT. This sequence joins TRBV7-2 and TRBJ1-5, with no clear D. V was clipped by 1 base and J by 0 bases, with 7 bases between them. The CDR3 has 15 amino acids. CDR1 is SGHTA, CDR2 FQGNSA, per germline.

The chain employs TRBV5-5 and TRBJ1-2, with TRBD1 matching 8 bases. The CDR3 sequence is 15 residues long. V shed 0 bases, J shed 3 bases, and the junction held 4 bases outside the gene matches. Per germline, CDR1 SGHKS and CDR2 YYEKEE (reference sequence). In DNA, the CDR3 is TGTGCCAGCAGCTTGGCCACGACAGGGGACTATGGCTACACCTTC. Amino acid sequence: CASSLATTGDYGYTF.

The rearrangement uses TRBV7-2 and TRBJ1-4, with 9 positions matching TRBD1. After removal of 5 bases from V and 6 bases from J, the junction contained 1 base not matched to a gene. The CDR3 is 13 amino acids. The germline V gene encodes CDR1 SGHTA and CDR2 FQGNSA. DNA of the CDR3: TGTGCCAGCAGCAGGACAGGGGATGAAAAACTGTTTTTT. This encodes CASSRTGDEKLFF.

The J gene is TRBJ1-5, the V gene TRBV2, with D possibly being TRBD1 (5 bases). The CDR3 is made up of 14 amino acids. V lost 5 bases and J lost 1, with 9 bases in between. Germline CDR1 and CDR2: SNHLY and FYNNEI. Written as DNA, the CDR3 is TGTGCCAGCAGTCGACAGCTGAGCAATCAGCCCCAGCATTTT. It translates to CASSRQLSNQPQHF.

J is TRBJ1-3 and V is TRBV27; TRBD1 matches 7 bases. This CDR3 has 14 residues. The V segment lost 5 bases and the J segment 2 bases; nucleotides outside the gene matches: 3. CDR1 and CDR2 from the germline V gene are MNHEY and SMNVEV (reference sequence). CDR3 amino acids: CASSPGTAGNTIYF. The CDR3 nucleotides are TGTGCCAGCAGTCCCGGGACAGCTGGAAACACCATATATTTT.

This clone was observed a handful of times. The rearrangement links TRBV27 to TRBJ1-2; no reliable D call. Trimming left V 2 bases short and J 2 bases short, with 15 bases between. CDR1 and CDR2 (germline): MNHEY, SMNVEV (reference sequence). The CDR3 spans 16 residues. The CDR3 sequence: CASSLGPPGINYGYTF. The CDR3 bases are TGTGCCAGCAGTTTAGGACCTCCCGGGATCAACTATGGCTACACCTTC.

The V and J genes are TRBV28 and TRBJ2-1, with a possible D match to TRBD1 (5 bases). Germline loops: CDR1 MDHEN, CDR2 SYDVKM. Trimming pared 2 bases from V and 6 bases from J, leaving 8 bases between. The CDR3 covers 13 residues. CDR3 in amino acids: CASSLGALNEQFF. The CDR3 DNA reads TGTGCCAGCAGTTTAGGGGCACTCAATGAGCAGTTCTTC. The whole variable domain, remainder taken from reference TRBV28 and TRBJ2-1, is DVKVTQSSRYLVKRTGEKVFLECVQDMDHENMFWYRQDPGLGLRLIYFSYDVKMKEKGDIPEGYSVSREKKERFSLILESASTNQTSMYLCASSLGALNEQFFGPGTRLTVL.

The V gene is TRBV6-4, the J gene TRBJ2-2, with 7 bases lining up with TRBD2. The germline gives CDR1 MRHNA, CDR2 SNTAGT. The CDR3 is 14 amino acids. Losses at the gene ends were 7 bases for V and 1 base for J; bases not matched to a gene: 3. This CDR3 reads CASKAGENTGELFF. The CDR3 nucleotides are TGTGCCAGCAAGGCGGGAGAGAACACCGGGGAGCTGTTTTTT.

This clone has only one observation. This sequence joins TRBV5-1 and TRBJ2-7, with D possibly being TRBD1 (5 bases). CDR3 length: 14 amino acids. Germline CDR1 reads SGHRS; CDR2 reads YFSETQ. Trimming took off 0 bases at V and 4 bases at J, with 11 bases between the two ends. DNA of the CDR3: TGCGCCAGCAGCTTGGAAGCAGGGCCATACGAGCAGTACTTC. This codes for CASSLEAGPYEQYF.

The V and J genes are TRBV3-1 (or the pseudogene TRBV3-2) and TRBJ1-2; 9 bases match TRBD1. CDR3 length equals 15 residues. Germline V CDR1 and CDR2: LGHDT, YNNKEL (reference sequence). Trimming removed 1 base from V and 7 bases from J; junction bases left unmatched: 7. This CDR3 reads CASSQVGGQGTGYTF. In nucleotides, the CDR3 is TGTGCCAGCAGCCAAGTGGGGGGACAGGGTACTGGCTACACCTTC.

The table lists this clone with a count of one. The CDR3 sequence: CASSRQGANTEAFF. Here the CDR3 DNA reads TGTGCCAGTAGTAGGCAGGGGGCTAACACTGAAGCTTTCTTT. The chain uses TRBV19 and TRBJ1-1; 8 bases are shared with TRBD1. Germline CDR1 reads LNHDA; CDR2 reads SQIVND (reference sequence). V lost 4 bases to trimming and J lost 2 bases; unmatched junction nucleotides: 3. The CDR3 has 14 residues.

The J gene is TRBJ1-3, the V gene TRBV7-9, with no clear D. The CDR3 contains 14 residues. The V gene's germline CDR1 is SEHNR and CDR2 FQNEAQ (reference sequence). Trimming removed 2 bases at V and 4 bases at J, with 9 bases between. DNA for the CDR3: TGTGCCAGCAGCTTACCAGACGGGGGAAACACCATATATTTT. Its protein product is CASSLPDGGNTIYF.

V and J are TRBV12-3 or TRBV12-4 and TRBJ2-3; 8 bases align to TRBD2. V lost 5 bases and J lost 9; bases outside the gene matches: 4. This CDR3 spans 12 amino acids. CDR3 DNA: TGTGCCAGCAGTCCGACTAGCGAGACGCAGTATTTT. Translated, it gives CASSPTSETQYF.

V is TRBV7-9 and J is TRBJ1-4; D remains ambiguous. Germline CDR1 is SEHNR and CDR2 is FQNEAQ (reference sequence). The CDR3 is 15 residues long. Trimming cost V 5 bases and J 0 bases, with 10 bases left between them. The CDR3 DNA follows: TGTGCCAGCAGCGTCCACTCTGCAACTAATGAAAAACTGTTTTTT. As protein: CASSVHSATNEKLFF.

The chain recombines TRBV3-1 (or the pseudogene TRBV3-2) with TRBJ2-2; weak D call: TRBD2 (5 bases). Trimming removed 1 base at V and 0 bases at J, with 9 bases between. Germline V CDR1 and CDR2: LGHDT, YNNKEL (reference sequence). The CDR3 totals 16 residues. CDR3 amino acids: CASSQGTLANTGELFF. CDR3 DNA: TGTGCCAGCAGCCAAGGGACTTTAGCGAACACCGGGGAGCTGTTTTTT.

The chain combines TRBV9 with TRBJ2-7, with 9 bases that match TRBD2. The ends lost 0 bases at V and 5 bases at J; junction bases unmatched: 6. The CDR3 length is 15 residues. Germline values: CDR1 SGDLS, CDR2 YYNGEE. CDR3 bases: TGTGCCAGCAGCGTAGGGGGCGGGAGGGCCAACGAGCAGTACTTC. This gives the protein CASSVGGGRANEQYF.

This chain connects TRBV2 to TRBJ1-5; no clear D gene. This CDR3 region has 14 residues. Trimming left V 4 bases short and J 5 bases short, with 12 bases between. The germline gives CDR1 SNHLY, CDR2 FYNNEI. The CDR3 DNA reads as TGTGCCAGCAGTGTCGAGGATTTCGATCAGCCCCAGCATTTT. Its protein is CASSVEDFDQPQHF.

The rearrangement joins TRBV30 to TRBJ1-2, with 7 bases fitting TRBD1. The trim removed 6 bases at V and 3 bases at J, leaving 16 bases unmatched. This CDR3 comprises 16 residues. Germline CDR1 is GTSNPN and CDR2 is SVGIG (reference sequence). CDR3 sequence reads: CACPGQAVGSYYGYTF. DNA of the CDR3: TGTGCCTGTCCCGGACAGGCTGTTGGGTCGTACTATGGCTACACCTTC.

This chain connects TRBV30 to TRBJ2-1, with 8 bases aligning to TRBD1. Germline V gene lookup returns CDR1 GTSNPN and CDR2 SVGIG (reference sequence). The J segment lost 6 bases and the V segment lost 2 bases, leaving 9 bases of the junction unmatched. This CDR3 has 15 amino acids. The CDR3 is CAWSKKGQAFNEQFF. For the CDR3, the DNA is TGTGCCTGGAGTAAGAAGGGACAGGCGTTCAATGAGCAGTTCTTC.

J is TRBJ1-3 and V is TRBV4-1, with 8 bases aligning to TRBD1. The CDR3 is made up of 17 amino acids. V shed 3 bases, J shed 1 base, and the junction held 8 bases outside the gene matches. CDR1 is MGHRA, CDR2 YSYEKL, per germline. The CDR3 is CASSHNRDRFSGNTIYF. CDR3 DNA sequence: TGCGCCAGCAGCCACAACCGGGACAGGTTTTCTGGAAACACCATATATTTT.

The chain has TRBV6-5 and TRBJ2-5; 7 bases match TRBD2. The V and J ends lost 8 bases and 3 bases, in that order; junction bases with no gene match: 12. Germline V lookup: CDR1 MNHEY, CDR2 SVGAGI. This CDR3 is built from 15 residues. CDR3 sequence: CASSGGWTAKETQYF. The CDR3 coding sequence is TGTGCCAGCTCGGGGGGATGGACGGCAAAAGAGACCCAGTACTTC.

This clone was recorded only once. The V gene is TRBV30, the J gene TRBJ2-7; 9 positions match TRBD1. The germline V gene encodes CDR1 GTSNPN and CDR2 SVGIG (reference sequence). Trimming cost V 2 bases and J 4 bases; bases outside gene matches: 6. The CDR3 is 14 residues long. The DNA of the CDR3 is TGTGCCTGGAGTTTCCGGGACAGGGTGTACGAGCAGTACTTC. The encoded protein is CAWSFRDRVYEQYF.

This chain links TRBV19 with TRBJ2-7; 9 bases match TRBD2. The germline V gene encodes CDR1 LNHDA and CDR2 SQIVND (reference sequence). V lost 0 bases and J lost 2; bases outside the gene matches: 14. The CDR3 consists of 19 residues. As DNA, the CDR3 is TGTGCCAGTAGTATAGATCTACCTTCCCTAGCGGGAACAACCTACGAGCAGTACTTC. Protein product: CASSIDLPSLAGTTYEQYF.

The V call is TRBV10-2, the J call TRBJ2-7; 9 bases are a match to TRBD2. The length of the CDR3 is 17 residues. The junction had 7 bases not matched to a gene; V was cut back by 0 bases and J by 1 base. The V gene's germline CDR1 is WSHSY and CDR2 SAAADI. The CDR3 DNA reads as TGCGCCAGCAGTGAGTCGAGAGCGGGGGGCTTATCCTACGAGCAGTACTTC. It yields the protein CASSESRAGGLSYEQYF.